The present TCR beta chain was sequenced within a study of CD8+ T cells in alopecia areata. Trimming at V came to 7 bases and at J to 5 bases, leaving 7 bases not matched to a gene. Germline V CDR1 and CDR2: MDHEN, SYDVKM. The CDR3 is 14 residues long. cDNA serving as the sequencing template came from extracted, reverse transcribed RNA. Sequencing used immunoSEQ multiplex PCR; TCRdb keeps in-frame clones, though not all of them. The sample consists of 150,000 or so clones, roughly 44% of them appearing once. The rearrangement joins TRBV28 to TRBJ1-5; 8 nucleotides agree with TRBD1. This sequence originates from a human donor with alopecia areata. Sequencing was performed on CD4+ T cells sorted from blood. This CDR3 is CASNRGGTYQPQHF. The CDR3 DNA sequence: TGTGCCAGCAACAGGGGGGGCACATATCAGCCCCAGCATTTT.